Included here is one TCR beta chain sequence, with context. The source material, RNA transcripts, was used to amplify TCR beta CDR3 regions. TCR CDR3 regions were first amplified by RT-PCR with HTBI primers. Via MiXCR, TCRdb re-called the multiplex PCR reads, giving one row per CDR3 protein. The sample has around 36,000 distinct CDR3 sequences; roughly 52% are singletons. Each diagnosis drew on symptoms, thyroxine, TRAb, thyroid ultrasound and orbital computed tomography findings. CDR3 length equals 13 residues. Trimming stripped 1 base from V and 5 bases from J, with 8 bases between. CDR1 KGHDR and CDR2 SFDVKD come from the germline V gene. The data were taken from a study of T cells in Graves' hyperthyroidism and ophthalmopathy.

The TCR sequence derives from a man in his forties with Graves' ophthalmopathy. This chain joins TRBV24-1 and TRBJ2-7, with D perhaps given as TRBD1 or TRBD2 (5 bases each). The material sequenced was blood. The CDR3, as DNA: TGTGCCACCAGTGATTTCCCGGGACACGAGCAGTACTTC. As protein: CATSDFPGHEQYF.